A single sample gave rise to the 2 T cell receptor beta chains below, sequenced in a study of T cells in Graves' hyperthyroidism and ophthalmopathy. The TCR beta CDR3 regions underwent amplification using RNA transcripts as the source. Researchers ran a first-round RT-PCR on the TCR CDR3 using the HTBI primer set. TCRdb passed the multiplex PCR reads through MiXCR, listing each CDR3 protein once. The sample lists over 700,000 distinct CDR3 sequences, roughly 40% occurring once. Sequences were obtained from blood. Receptors were obtained from a man aged 18 to 29 with Graves' hyperthyroidism.

This clonotype was seen more than once but under ten times. V gene TRBV7-9 combines with J gene TRBJ2-2; 7 nucleotides align to TRBD2. Trimming at V came to 5 bases and at J to 6 bases, leaving 3 bases not matched to a gene. Germline V gives CDR1 SEHNR, CDR2 FQNEAQ (reference sequence). This CDR3 spans 13 amino acids. This chain's CDR3 is CASSRAGPGELFF. CDR3 bases: TGTGCCAGCAGCAGAGCGGGGCCCGGGGAGCTGTTTTTT.

This clonotype was detected a few times. The chain carries TRBV19 and TRBJ1-1, with a weak D call TRBD1 (5 bases). The CDR3 sequence is 15 residues long. Germline loops: CDR1 LNHDA, CDR2 SQIVND (reference sequence). Trimming took 1 base from V and 3 from J, leaving 12 bases between them. The CDR3 loop is CASSIGYGADTEAFF. The CDR3 DNA is TGTGCCAGTAGTATAGGTTACGGGGCGGACACTGAAGCTTTCTTT.